These 27 T cell receptor beta chains were all obtained from the same sample, sequenced in a study of Ad26.COV2.S vaccination and SARS-CoV-2 variants. Treatment meaning: around 19 received Ad26.COV2.S at low or high dose, single or two shots; roughly 5 received placebo; per-sample allocation not given. Specimen acquisition occurred on day 63 following the initial vaccine or placebo injection. Generated by immunoSEQ multiplex PCR, the TCRdb table keeps only in-frame clones and is missing some. The sample contains around 250,000 clones, roughly nine tenths of which appear only once. Sequenced here: peripheral blood, sampled in a trial of Ad26.COV2.S vaccine versus placebo. Every receptor here comes from a person aged 18-60 years who received the Ad26.COV2.S COVID-19 vaccine or a placebo.

The chain has TRBV7-9 and TRBJ2-1; 12 bases align to TRBD2. The CDR3 contains 18 residues. The junction had 10 bases not matched to a gene; V was cut back by 0 bases and J by 7 bases. Germline V CDR1 and CDR2: SEHNR, FQNEAQ (reference sequence). CDR3 sequence: CASSLALGRTSGINEQFF. The CDR3 DNA reads TGTGCCAGCAGCTTAGCGCTGGGGCGGACTAGCGGGATAAATGAGCAGTTCTTC.

The rearrangement uses TRBV7-2 and TRBJ2-2, with a tentative D call TRBD2 (5 bases). The CDR3 has 15 residues. V gave up 4 bases and J gave up 0 bases, with 9 bases separating them. CDR1 is SGHTA, CDR2 FQGNSA, per germline. For the CDR3, the DNA is TGTGCCAGCAGCTATCTAGCCCCGAACACCGGGGAGCTGTTTTTT. It specifies CASSYLAPNTGELFF.

J is TRBJ2-3 and V is TRBV7-9; TRBD2 aligns across 7 bases. Germline loops: CDR1 SEHNR, CDR2 FQNEAQ (reference sequence). V lost 8 bases, J lost 4 bases, and 12 bases stayed unmatched. The CDR3 loop spans 15 amino acids. The CDR3 DNA sequence: TGTGCCAGCTCCCCGGGCGGGAGTATATCAGATACGCAGTATTTT. As protein: CASSPGGSISDTQYF.

The chain joins TRBV2 to TRBJ1-4; D is undetermined. The CDR3 runs 11 residues. Germline CDR1 and CDR2: SNHLY and FYNNEI. The germline V and J ends were trimmed by 4 bases and 7 bases, with 4 bases remaining between them. The CDR3 DNA sequence: TGTGCCAGCAGTGTCGGTGAAAAACTGTTTTTT. Translating it yields CASSVGEKLFF.

The chain has TRBV6-2 or TRBV6-3 and TRBJ2-7; unclear D gene. V lost 0 bases and J lost 2, with 5 bases in between. This CDR3 has 13 residues. CDR1 MNHEY and CDR2 SVGEGT come from the germline V gene. CDR3 bases: TGTGCCAGCAGTTACTCGAGAACCTACGAGCAGTACGTC. Protein sequence: CASSYSRTYEQYV.

The V gene is TRBV5-6, the J gene TRBJ1-1; no firm D call. The CDR3 runs 13 residues. V dropped 2 bases and J dropped 1 base, with 6 bases sitting between them. Germline CDR1 and CDR2: SGHDT and YYEEEE. The CDR3 here is CASSFGRNTEAFF. As DNA, the CDR3 is TGTGCCAGCAGCTTCGGCAGGAACACTGAAGCTTTCTTT.

This clone occurred a few times. This chain uses TRBV3-1 (or the pseudogene TRBV3-2) with TRBJ1-2; the D gene is possibly TRBD1 (6 bases). Trimming stripped 5 bases from V and 2 bases from J, with 9 bases between. The germline CDR1 and CDR2 sequences are LGHDT and YNNKEL (reference sequence). There are 13 residues in the CDR3. The DNA of the CDR3 is TGTGCCAGCAGCGGACAGTTGAACTATGGCTACACCTTC. It specifies CASSGQLNYGYTF.

The chain couples TRBV19 to TRBJ1-1; no definite D call. V was shortened by 6 bases and J by 4 bases, with 15 bases between the two germline ends. Germline loops: CDR1 LNHDA, CDR2 SQIVND (reference sequence). This CDR3 is 14 amino acids long. The CDR3 DNA reads TGTGCCAGTAGGGTCAGGAGTTGGGGCACTGAAGCTTTCTTT. Encoded protein: CASRVRSWGTEAFF.

The chain links TRBV4-1 to TRBJ2-7; D gene ambiguous. Germline V gene lookup returns CDR1 MGHRA and CDR2 YSYEKL. The ends were cut back, 0 bases at V and 2 bases at J, with 5 bases in the middle. The CDR3 consists of 13 residues. CDR3 in DNA: TGCGCCAGCAGCCAAGATCGACCCTACGAGCAGTACTTC. Amino acids: CASSQDRPYEQYF.

Only a few counts were recorded for this clone. The rearrangement uses TRBV24-1 and TRBJ1-1, with D perhaps matching TRBD1 (5 bases). Germline V gene data show CDR1 as KGHDR and CDR2 as SFDVKD. There are 15 residues in the CDR3. V lost 7 bases and J lost 1, with 15 bases in between. Here the CDR3 reads CATRGTATRNTEAFF. The CDR3 DNA follows: TGTGCCACCAGGGGGACGGCTACGCGGAACACTGAAGCTTTCTTT.

This chain links TRBV28 with TRBJ2-4; possibly TRBD1 or TRBD2 for D (5 bases each). CDR3 length: 19 residues. Germline values: CDR1 MDHEN, CDR2 SYDVKM. V was clipped by 5 bases and J by 0 bases, with 23 bases between them. The chain's CDR3 is CASSTYWTPLQGAKNIQYF. DNA of the CDR3: TGTGCCAGCAGTACATATTGGACTCCCCTCCAGGGAGCCAAAAACATTCAGTACTTC.

The chain employs TRBV30 and TRBJ2-4; D possibly corresponds to TRBD2 (5 bases). V was cut by 2 bases and J by 9 bases, with 20 bases left in between. Germline CDR1 reads GTSNPN; CDR2 reads SVGIG (reference sequence). CDR3 length: 15 residues. The DNA for the CDR3 is TGTGCCTGGAGTTCAAAGGGCCCTAGGAGGAGCATTCAGTACTTC. Amino acids: CAWSSKGPRRSIQYF.

This clone showed up just once. This rearrangement joins TRBV24-1 to TRBJ2-3; TRBD2 agrees at 14 bases. CDR3 length: 17 residues. In germline, CDR1 is KGHDR, CDR2 SFDVKD. The J segment lost 5 bases and the V segment lost 4 bases, leaving 7 bases of the junction unmatched. The CDR3 sequence is CATSDPGTSGSLDTQYF. CDR3 nucleotide sequence: TGTGCCACCAGTGACCCCGGGACTAGCGGGAGTTTAGATACGCAGTATTTT.

In its sample, this clone was seen a few times. This chain uses TRBV2 with TRBJ1-4; D unclear. CDR1 is SNHLY and CDR2 is FYNNEI in the germline V gene. CDR3 size: 15 residues. Trimming pared 2 bases from V and 2 bases from J, leaving 9 bases between. CDR3 in amino acids: CASSETRETNEKLFF. The CDR3, as DNA: TGTGCCAGCAGTGAAACAAGGGAGACTAATGAAAAACTGTTTTTT.

The chain links TRBV7-9 to TRBJ2-1, with D uncertain. Germline assignment: CDR1 SEHNR and CDR2 FQNEAQ (reference sequence). CDR3 length: 13 residues. The V gene lost 1 base and the J gene lost 4 bases, with 5 bases spanning the gap. The CDR3 region is CASSLVAYNEQFF. DNA for the CDR3: TGTGCCAGCAGCTTAGTCGCATACAATGAGCAGTTCTTC.

The CDR3 sequence is CASSQVAPDTQYF. The DNA for the CDR3 is TGCGCCAGCAGCCAAGTAGCCCCAGATACGCAGTATTTT. V gene TRBV4-1 combines with J gene TRBJ2-3; D gene unclear. The CDR3 is 13 residues long. Germline V gene sequence: CDR1 MGHRA, CDR2 YSYEKL. Trimming cost V 1 base and J 4 bases, with 6 bases left between them.

V is TRBV12-3 or TRBV12-4 and J is TRBJ1-6; 8 nucleotides match TRBD1. The CDR3 has 13 amino acids. The J segment lost 10 bases and the V segment lost 6 bases, leaving 5 bases of the junction unmatched. CDR3 loop: CASRATGESPLHF. The CDR3 nucleotides read TGTGCCAGCAGGGCGACAGGGGAATCACCCCTCCACTTT.

This chain links TRBV21-1 with TRBJ1-1; the tabulated D call, TRBD1, remains unverified against the DNA. TRBV21-1 is noted as a pseudogene. CDR3 length: 18 residues. The CDR3, as DNA: TGTGCCAGCAGCAAACCCTATCTGTACAGGATAAAGAACACTGAAGCTTTCTTT. Translating it yields CASSKPYLYRIKNTEAFF.

This chain joins TRBV11-3 and TRBJ2-3; 11 bases map to TRBD2. V was pared by 6 bases and J by 2 bases, with 4 bases of the junction left unmatched. Germline V gives CDR1 SGHNT, CDR2 YENEEA. The length of the CDR3 is 15 residues. CDR3 DNA: TGTGCCAGCAGTCTTAGCGGGAGGGCCACAGATACGCAGTATTTT. It is translated as CASSLSGRATDTQYF. Complete variable domain (other parts from reference TRBV11-3 and TRBJ2-3): EAGVVQSPRYKIIEKKQPVAFWCNPISGHNTLYWYLQNLGQGPELLIRYENEEAVDDSQLPKDRFSAERLKGVDSTLKIQPAELGDSAVYLCASSLSGRATDTQYFGPGTRLTVL.

The chain uses TRBV3-1 (or the pseudogene TRBV3-2) and TRBJ2-3; D tentatively reads TRBD1 or TRBD2 (7 bases each). In germline, CDR1 is LGHDT, CDR2 YNNKEL (reference sequence). CDR3 length: 14 residues. Between the trimmed V and J ends, which lost 8 bases and 3 bases, there was a span of 15 bases. The CDR3 here is CASGGDSLTDTQYF. CDR3 coding DNA: TGTGCCAGCGGGGGGGACAGTTTGACAGATACGCAGTATTTT.

This sequence joins TRBV15 and TRBJ2-6; D not resolved. The CDR3 length is 16 residues. Germline-derived CDR1 and CDR2 are LNHNV and YYDKDF (reference sequence). The germline V and J ends were trimmed by 1 base and 1 base, with 8 bases remaining between them. The CDR3 bases are TGTGCCACCAGCAGAGGGGTCGCATCTGGGGCCAACGTCCTGACTTTC. Translation: CATSRGVASGANVLTF.

The V and J genes are TRBV21-1 and TRBJ2-3; the D segment call TRBD1 is taken from the table without a DNA check. TRBV21-1 is a known pseudogene. CDR3 length: 16 amino acids. DNA for the CDR3: TGTGCTAGCAGCATTAGTACCGGACAAGACACAGATACGCAGTATTTT. Its protein product is CASSISTGQDTDTQYF.

The V call is TRBV5-1, the J call TRBJ1-2; 7 nucleotides agree with TRBD1. V lost 0 bases to trimming and J lost 5 bases; unmatched junction nucleotides: 4. Germline V lookup: CDR1 SGHRS, CDR2 YFSETQ. There are 14 residues in the CDR3. The CDR3 loop is CASSLGQGEYGYTF. The CDR3 region has the DNA TGCGCCAGCAGCTTGGGACAGGGAGAATATGGCTACACCTTC.

V and J are TRBV10-3 and TRBJ2-7, with no clear D. The CDR3 sequence is 12 residues long. The V end lost 2 bases, the J end lost 6 bases, and 8 bases lay between the germline ends. The V gene's germline CDR1 is ENHRY and CDR2 SYGVKD. CDR3 nucleotides: TGTGCCATCAGTGAGCCTCGTGGCGAGCAGTACGTC. This sequence encodes CAISEPRGEQYV.

The chain uses TRBV7-2 and TRBJ2-4; D not certain. The V gene lost 5 bases and the J gene lost 1 base, with 15 bases spanning the gap. The germline V gene encodes CDR1 SGHTA and CDR2 FQGNSA. The CDR3 has 16 residues. DNA of the CDR3: TGTGCCAGCAGCCCTCGCCCCAGCTCGGCCAAAAACATTCAGTACTTC. Translating it yields CASSPRPSSAKNIQYF. The full variable domain, completed using reference TRBV7-2 and TRBJ2-4, is GAGVSQSPSNKVTEKGKDVELRCDPISGHTALYWYRQSLGQGLEFLIYFQGNSAPDKSGLPSDRFSAERTGGSVSTLTIQRTQQEDSAVYLCASSPRPSSAKNIQYFGAGTRLSVL.

This chain connects TRBV5-1 to TRBJ2-2; TRBD2 aligns across 12 bases. Germline V lookup: CDR1 SGHRS, CDR2 YFSETQ. The CDR3 has 16 amino acids. V dropped 3 bases and J dropped 6; count of bases not matched to a gene: 6. DNA for the CDR3: TGCGCCAGCAGCTCACTAGCGGGAGGCCCCTCCGGGGAGCTGTTTTTT. This codes for CASSSLAGGPSGELFF.

The rearrangement joins TRBV6-6 to TRBJ2-2; D call uncertain. This CDR3 spans 12 amino acids. Trimming took off 6 bases at V and 3 bases at J, with 5 bases between the two ends. The germline gives CDR1 MNHNY, CDR2 SVGAGI (reference sequence). In DNA, the CDR3 is TGTGCCAGCAGACGTTACACCGGGGAGCTGTTTTTT. Translating it yields CASRRYTGELFF.